This TCR beta chain was identified in a study of metastatic and nonmetastatic thyroid tumors. Whole-study context: The comparison covered peripheral blood and tumor or nodule tissue in malignant and benign thyroid patients.

The CDR3 loop spans 10 amino acids. Germline CDR1 is SNHLY and CDR2 is FYNNEI. The V gene lost 7 bases and the J gene lost 9 bases, with 7 bases spanning the gap. Authors' analysis steps: The study's classifier, a distant-metastasis tool for papillary thyroid cancer, was built using CDR3 differences across clinicopathological groups. TCRdb re-called clones via MiXCR from the PCR reads. The V and J calls were not made by the authors but by TCRdb's processing. Of some 30,000 clones listed, roughly 10% were seen once; the top ten hold 15% to 20%. Treatment of any kind had been given to no patient before thyroid surgery. This clone was found many times.

The chain recombines TRBV2 with TRBJ2-1; D unresolved. Sequencing was performed on blood. This sequence was found in a female donor with papillary thyroid cancer or a benign thyroid nodule (not recorded which). Some clones in this sample may be carry-over from other donors' samples. CDR3 sequence reads: CASKSGEQFF. In DNA, the CDR3 is TGTGCCAGCAAGTCGGGTGAGCAGTTCTTC.